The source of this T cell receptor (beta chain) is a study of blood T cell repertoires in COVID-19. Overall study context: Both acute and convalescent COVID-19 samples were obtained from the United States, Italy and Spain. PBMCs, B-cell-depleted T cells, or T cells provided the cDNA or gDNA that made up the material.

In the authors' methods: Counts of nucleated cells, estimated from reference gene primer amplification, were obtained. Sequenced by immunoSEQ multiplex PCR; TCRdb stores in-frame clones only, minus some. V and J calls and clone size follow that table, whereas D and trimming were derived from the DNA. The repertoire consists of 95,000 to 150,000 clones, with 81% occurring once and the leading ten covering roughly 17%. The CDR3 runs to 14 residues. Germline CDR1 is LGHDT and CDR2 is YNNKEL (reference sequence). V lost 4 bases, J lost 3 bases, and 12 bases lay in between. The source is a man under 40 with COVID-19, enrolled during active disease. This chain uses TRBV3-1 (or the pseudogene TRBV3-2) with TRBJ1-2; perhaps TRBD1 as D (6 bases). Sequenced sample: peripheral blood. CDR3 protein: CASSLLDSHYGYTF. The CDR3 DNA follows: TGTGCCAGCAGCCTCCTGGACAGCCACTATGGCTACACCTTC.